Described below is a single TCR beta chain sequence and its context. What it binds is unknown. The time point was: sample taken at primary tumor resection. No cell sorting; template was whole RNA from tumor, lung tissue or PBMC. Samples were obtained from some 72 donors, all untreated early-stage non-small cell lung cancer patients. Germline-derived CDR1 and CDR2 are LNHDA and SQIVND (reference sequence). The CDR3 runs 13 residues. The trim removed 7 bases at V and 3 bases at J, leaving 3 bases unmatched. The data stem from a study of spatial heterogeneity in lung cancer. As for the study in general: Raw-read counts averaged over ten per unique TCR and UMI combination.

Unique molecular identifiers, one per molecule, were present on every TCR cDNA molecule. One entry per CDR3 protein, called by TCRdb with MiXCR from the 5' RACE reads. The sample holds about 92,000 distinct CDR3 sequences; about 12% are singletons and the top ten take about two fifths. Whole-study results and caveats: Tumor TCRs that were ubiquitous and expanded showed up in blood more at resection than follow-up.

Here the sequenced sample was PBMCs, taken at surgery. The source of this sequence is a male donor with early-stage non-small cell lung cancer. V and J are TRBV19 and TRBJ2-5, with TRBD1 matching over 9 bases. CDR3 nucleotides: TGTGCCAGTACCGGGACAGGGAAAGAGACCCAGTACTTC. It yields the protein CASTGTGKETQYF.